This T cell receptor (beta chain) was captured by sequencing in a study of CD8 T cells in Susac syndrome. Random hexamers served to reverse transcribe roughly 0.45 to 1 ug RNA. In TCRdb, the immunoSEQ multiplex PCR reads were re-called with MiXCR into one record per CDR3 protein. Seen here are some 160,000 distinct CDR3 sequences, approximately 94% observed once, and the top ten hold approximately 0.11%. Germline CDR1 reads LNHNV; CDR2 reads YYDKDF (reference sequence). V shed 1 base and J shed 4 bases, with 9 bases lying between them. This CDR3 comprises 14 residues. The V and J genes are TRBV15 and TRBJ2-3; possibly TRBD1 for D (5 bases). The sample was CD4+ T cells from PBMCs. The TCR sequence derives from a human donor with Susac syndrome. CDR3 residues: CATSRAQGPDTQYF. The CDR3 coding sequence is TGTGCCACCAGCAGAGCTCAGGGCCCAGATACGCAGTATTTT. The full variable domain, rest sourced from reference TRBV15 and TRBJ2-3, is DAMVIQNPRYQVTQFGKPVTLSCSQTLNHNVMYWYQQKSSQAPKLLFHYYDKDFNNEADTPDNFQSRRPNTSFCFLDIRSPGLGDTAMYLCATSRAQGPDTQYFGPGTRLTVL.